The sequence of this T cell receptor (beta chain) was determined in a study of OX40 agonist ivuxolimab in advanced cancers. In the study overall: Patients were dosed with the agonistic anti-OX40 (CD134) antibody ivuxolimab. Study-wide points: Circulating CD4+ and CD8+ T cells showed clonal expansion by week 6 at 0.1 to 3.0 mg/kg. Not determined was the antigen specificity of the expanded peripheral T cells.

Turning to this clone: What it binds is unknown.

Only in-frame clones appear in the TCRdb table, and some are missing; sequencing was by immunoSEQ multiplex PCR. The repertoire holds roughly 20,000 clones, with roughly 85% as singletons. V dropped 3 bases and J dropped 2; count of bases not matched to a gene: 5. This CDR3 is 15 amino acids long. The germline CDR1 and CDR2 sequences are SGDLS and YYNGEE. The V gene is TRBV9, the J gene TRBJ2-1; 7 bases align to TRBD2. The material was CD4+ or CD8+ T cells sorted from blood, obtained in a trial of the OX40 agonist ivuxolimab. This clonotype was obtained from an adult with an advanced solid tumor such as melanoma, head and neck, liver or kidney cancer. This chain's CDR3 is CASSGPGLTYNEQFF. The CDR3 bases are TGTGCCAGCAGCGGACCGGGACTAACCTACAATGAGCAGTTCTTC. Drawing the rest from reference TRBV9 and TRBJ2-1, the complete variable domain is DSGVTQTPKHLITATGQRVTLRCSPRSGDLSVYWYQQSLDQGLQFLIQYYNGEERAKGNILERFSAQQFPDLHSELNLSSLELGDSALYFCASSGPGLTYNEQFFGPGTRLTVL.